The following is a T cell receptor (beta chain) sequence with its context. Its matching antigen is unknown. V shed 4 bases and J 1 base; nucleotides not matched to a gene: 2. Germline loops: CDR1 KGHDR, CDR2 SFDVKD. CDR3 size: 15 residues. This sample is part of a study of post-analysis software for immune sequencing data. Study background: Secondary progressive, relapsing-remitting and progressive-relapsing multiple sclerosis were among the included disease courses.

Findings and limits, study-wide: The authors found that F measure strongly co-clustered same-batch samples. Patients used five TRBV segments, including TRBV5-6, TRBV5-1 and TRBV20-1, more often than controls. Multiple sclerosis patients had significantly lower normalized Chao1 diversity than controls.

TCR beta libraries were prepared from cDNA with unique molecular identifiers. The source material, 1 to 10 million T cells, gave rise to 450,000 to 550,000 cDNA molecules. Via MiXCR, TCRdb re-called the PCR reads, giving one row per CDR3 protein. The table shows 650,000 to 900,000 distinct CDR3 sequences, with around 45% occurring only once. The chain joins TRBV24-1 to TRBJ2-3; 9 bases agree with TRBD1. The sample consisted of blood. The source is a girl between 10 and 17 years old with multiple sclerosis. CDR3 DNA sequence: TGTGCCACCAGTGACAGACAGGGGGGCACAGATACGCAGTATTTT. It yields the protein CATSDRQGGTDTQYF.